The 16 T cell receptor beta chains below were found in one sample sequenced in a study of healthy donors' naive CD4 and CD8 T cells. TCR libraries were built from about 500 ng of total RNA by linear amplification. TCRdb reanalysed the reads using MiXCR and keeps one entry per CDR3 protein. The sample has approximately 180,000 distinct CDR3 sequences; around 70% are singletons. Material for sequencing was naive CD4+ and CD8+ T cells sorted from blood, pooled from several donors. The receptors here all came from a pool of human donors in good health; the sample pools cells from several healthy donors.

Only a few counts were recorded for this clonotype. CDR3 in DNA: TGTGCCAGCAGCCAGTCTAGAGGAGATGGCTACACCTTC. Translated, it gives CASSQSRGDGYTF. V gene TRBV6-5 combines with J gene TRBJ1-2, with D unclear. This CDR3 has 13 amino acids. V lost 6 bases to trimming and J lost 6 bases, with 14 bases between them. Germline V CDR1 and CDR2: MNHEY, SVGAGI.

CDR3 loop: CSVGATGNTIYF. Here the CDR3 DNA reads TGCAGCGTTGGGGCGACGGGAAACACCATATATTTT. V and J are TRBV29-1 and TRBJ1-3; D uncertain. In germline, CDR1 is SQVTM, CDR2 ANQGSEA. CDR3 length: 12 amino acids. Trimming took off 4 bases at V and 4 bases at J, with 8 bases between the two ends.

This clonotype was counted a few times. V is TRBV6-2 or TRBV6-3 and J is TRBJ2-5; no clear D gene. The V and J ends lost 0 bases and 0 bases respectively, with 8 bases between them. This CDR3 contains 15 residues. CDR1 is MNHEY and CDR2 is SVGEGT in the germline V gene. The CDR3 spells CASSYSLRNQETQYF. The CDR3 region has the DNA TGTGCCAGCAGTTACTCTCTTCGGAACCAAGAGACCCAGTACTTC.

The rearrangement joins TRBV29-1 to TRBJ1-1, with D hard to call. The CDR3 is made up of 15 amino acids. Trimming stripped 7 bases from V and 1 base from J, with 19 bases between. Germline loops: CDR1 SQVTM, CDR2 ANQGSEA. The CDR3 DNA reads as TGCAGCGGGAGATTTTTAGACGGACCGAACACTGAAGCTTTCTTT. The encoded protein is CSGRFLDGPNTEAFF.

The chain recombines TRBV6-6 with TRBJ1-3, with 9 nucleotides matching TRBD1. V shed 5 bases and J 4 bases; nucleotides not matched to a gene: 9. The CDR3 has 16 amino acids. Per the germline V gene, CDR1 is MNHNY and CDR2 is SVGAGI (reference sequence). For the CDR3, the DNA is TGTGCCAGCAGTCCACGCGCGGGACAGGGAGGAAACACCATATATTTT. Amino acids: CASSPRAGQGGNTIYF.

The V gene is TRBV18, the J gene TRBJ2-7; possible D gene TRBD2, 6 bases. V was cut by 0 bases and J by 4 bases, with 7 bases left in between. This CDR3 region has 13 residues. Germline V gene data show CDR1 as KGHSH and CDR2 as LQKENI. The CDR3 coding sequence is TGTGCCAGCTCACCACCGGAGGGGTACGAGCAGTACTTC. Translating it yields CASSPPEGYEQYF. The full variable domain, with the rest looked up from reference TRBV18 and TRBJ2-7, is NAGVMQNPRHLVRRRGQEARLRCSPMKGHSHVYWYRQLPEEGLKFMVYLQKENIIDESGMPKERFSAEFPKEGPSILRIQQVVRGDSAAYFCASSPPEGYEQYFGPGTRLTVT.

The chain uses TRBV20-1 and TRBJ2-7; 11 bases fit TRBD2. The junction had 7 bases not matched to a gene; V was cut back by 2 bases and J by 4 bases. The CDR3 is 15 amino acids. The germline gives CDR1 DFQATT, CDR2 SNEGSKA (reference sequence). In DNA, the CDR3 is TGCAGTGCTAGATCCGTGACTAGCGGGAATTACGAGCAGTACTTC. It is translated as CSARSVTSGNYEQYF.

The table lists this clonotype with a few counts. The gene calls are TRBV19 and TRBJ1-1; 9 bases align to TRBD1. V was pared by 0 bases and J by 10 bases, with 3 bases of the junction left unmatched. The CDR3 is made up of 13 amino acids. Germline values: CDR1 LNHDA, CDR2 SQIVND (reference sequence). The CDR3 DNA sequence: TGTGCCAGTAGTATAGATCGACAGGGGGGAGCTTTCTTT. Its translation is CASSIDRQGGAFF.

This sequence joins TRBV6-5 and TRBJ2-1; 7 bases fit TRBD1. Germline lookup yields CDR1 MNHEY and CDR2 SVGAGI. After removal of 5 bases from V and 3 bases from J, the junction contained 4 bases not matched to a gene. CDR3 length: 14 residues. The CDR3 region is CASSQTGLYNEQFF. The DNA for the CDR3 is TGTGCCAGCAGTCAGACAGGGCTCTACAATGAGCAGTTCTTC.

This clonotype appeared once. J is TRBJ2-3 and V is TRBV6-5; weak D call: TRBD2 (6 bases). Germline values: CDR1 MNHEY, CDR2 SVGAGI. The CDR3 is 14 amino acids. The V end was cut by 6 bases, the J end by 6 bases, with 16 bases between. CDR3 DNA sequence: TGTGCCAGCAGCTCCCCAGGGACTCGGGATACGCAGTATTTT. Protein sequence: CASSSPGTRDTQYF.

V and J are TRBV27 and TRBJ2-3, with D possibly being TRBD1 or TRBD2 (5 bases each). Germline CDR1 reads MNHEY; CDR2 reads SMNVEV (reference sequence). This CDR3 has 14 amino acids. Trimming took 3 bases from V and 2 from J, leaving 9 bases between them. The CDR3 region is CASSLVGATDTQYF. The CDR3 region has the DNA TGTGCCAGCAGTTTGGTCGGGGCCACAGATACGCAGTATTTT.

V usage is TRBV19 and J usage is TRBJ2-7, with D maybe TRBD2 (5 bases). CDR1 is LNHDA and CDR2 is SQIVND in the germline V gene (reference sequence). This CDR3 has 13 amino acids. V shed 7 bases and J shed 4 bases, with 14 bases lying between them. The CDR3 DNA reads as TGTGCCAGTATGAAGAGGCGGGTATACGAGCAGTACTTC. Amino acids: CASMKRRVYEQYF.

This clonotype was detected once. The J gene is TRBJ2-3, the V gene TRBV6-5; TRBD2 matches 14 bases. Per the germline V gene, CDR1 is MNHEY and CDR2 is SVGAGI. V gave up 6 bases and J gave up 1 base; unmatched junction bases: 9. CDR3 length: 18 residues. The CDR3 protein is CASRGGLAGEGGTDTQYF. CDR3 DNA: TGTGCCAGCAGAGGGGGACTAGCGGGAGAAGGGGGCACAGATACGCAGTATTTT.

The chain combines TRBV18 with TRBJ2-7; D ambiguous. CDR3 size: 13 residues. V was shortened by 3 bases and J by 1 base, with 7 bases between the two germline ends. Germline V gene data show CDR1 as KGHSH and CDR2 as LQKENI. CDR3 DNA sequence: TGTGCCAGCTCACCGATGGGTTCCTACGAGCAGTACTTC. Translating it yields CASSPMGSYEQYF.

This clonotype showed up just a few times. V usage is TRBV11-3 and J usage is TRBJ1-6, with D perhaps TRBD1 (5 bases). CDR3 length equals 17 residues. Deletions cut 6 bases from V and 10 bases from J, with 25 bases between. Per the germline V gene, CDR1 is SGHNT and CDR2 is YENEEA. The CDR3 nucleotides are TGTGCCAGCAGTATTGGTAACAGGAGACACTCTAGCTCACCCCTCCACTTT. This translates into CASSIGNRRHSSSPLHF. Drawing the rest from reference TRBV11-3 and TRBJ1-6, the complete variable domain is EAGVVQSPRYKIIEKKQPVAFWCNPISGHNTLYWYLQNLGQGPELLIRYENEEAVDDSQLPKDRFSAERLKGVDSTLKIQPAELGDSAVYLCASSIGNRRHSSSPLHFGNGTRLTVT.

The chain employs TRBV19 and TRBJ1-5; maybe TRBD1 (6 bases). From germline, CDR1 is LNHDA and CDR2 SQIVND (reference sequence). V lost 5 bases and J 0 bases, leaving 14 bases between the germline ends. The CDR3 consists of 16 residues. The CDR3: CASSPWTAYSNQPQHF. Written as DNA, the CDR3 is TGTGCCAGTAGTCCCTGGACAGCTTATAGCAATCAGCCCCAGCATTTT.